These T cell receptor beta chains were read from a single sample in a study of control samples from healthy donors and cancer patients. Sequenced by immunoSEQ multiplex PCR; TCRdb stores in-frame clones only, minus some. The table includes approximately 7,000 clones, 65% to 80% detected once. The sequenced sample consisted of formalin-fixed, paraffin-embedded tissue. The receptors stem from a male donor with melanoma. Each CDR3 is given with its conserved first and last residue. Each record gives: V gene, J gene, CDR3 protein.

>TRBV6-5|TRBJ2-5
CASSYGRRGSETQYF
>TRBV10-2|TRBJ1-5
CASSDPGALDQPQHF
>TRBV4-3|TRBJ1-4
CASSQEIAGLGEKLFF
>TRBV2|TRBJ1-4
CATRGTGSEKLFF
>TRBV5-6|TRBJ2-2
CASSPFTGELFF
>TRBV5-1|TRBJ2-6
CASDDTGANVLTF
>TRBV16|TRBJ2-7
CASSQSEGFYEQYF
>TRBV27|TRBJ2-1
CASRRDGSYNEQFF
>TRBV15|TRBJ1-4
CATNAGQPNEKLFF
>TRBV27|TRBJ2-5
CASSSRGGQETQYF
>TRBV28|TRBJ1-5
CASSLVSAGNQPQHF
>TRBV13|TRBJ2-5
CASSSRQETQYF
>TRBV7-7|TRBJ2-7
CASSADRTSYEQYF
>TRBV10-3|TRBJ2-3
CAIRGLGSTDTQYF
>TRBV7-9|TRBJ2-5
CASELAGGPQETQYF
>TRBV18|TRBJ1-2
CASSPGGPSGYTF
>TRBV7-9|TRBJ2-5
CASSFTGVGETQYF
>TRBV19|TRBJ2-4
CASSTTGQKNIQYF
>TRBV4-1|TRBJ2-6
CASSLHPGLAGGLSGANVLTF
>TRBV6-5|TRBJ1-2
CASSPTGTVFYGYTF
>TRBV18|TRBJ2-5
CASSAGSPDIQETQYF
>TRBV7-3|TRBJ1-1
CASSAATGGATEAFF
>TRBV27|TRBJ1-1
CASSLGFRNTEAFF
>TRBV27|TRBJ2-1
CASGDRGRSDEQFF
>TRBV6-2/TRBV6-3|TRBJ2-1
CASSEGAGGPNEQFF
>TRBV7-8|TRBJ2-4
CASSLVAGWLAKNIQYF
>TRBV14|TRBJ1-1
CASSLGQLTEAFF
>TRBV19|TRBJ2-5
CASSTGAETQYF
>TRBV6-5|TRBJ1-1
CATRTGMNTEAFF
>TRBV9|TRBJ1-2
CASTEFDGYGYTF
>TRBV24-1|TRBJ2-3
CATQPGRLTDTQYF
>TRBV5-1|TRBJ2-2
CASSLNPGELFF
>TRBV19|TRBJ1-4
CASSIVGGEKLFF
>TRBV10-3|TRBJ1-1
CAARRRSTEAFF
>TRBV6-6|TRBJ1-3
CASIPRSGNTIYF
>TRBV3-1/TRBV3-2|TRBJ1-1
CASSFRQGAAFF
>TRBV19|TRBJ1-1
CASSMLGEAFF
>TRBV12-1|TRBJ1-3
CASSFGGDRRNTIYF
>TRBV7-3|TRBJ1-1
CASSLGGGRTTEAFF
>TRBV5-5|TRBJ1-1
CASSLGQGASRAFF
>TRBV2|TRBJ1-1
CASRANRGEGTEAFF
>TRBV9|TRBJ2-3
CASTSGGAYTDTQYF
>TRBV14|TRBJ2-3
CASSLSRRSDTQYF
>TRBV6-5|TRBJ2-7
CASSRDSQASYEQYF
>TRBV5-1|TRBJ1-5
CASSSGRRNQPQHF
>TRBV14|TRBJ2-3
CASSPTGGINTQYF
>TRBV7-9|TRBJ2-7
CASSYGTGGPYEQYF
>TRBV27|TRBJ2-2
CASSLSGGPTGELFF
>TRBV6-8|TRBJ2-6
CASRPFLRFPGANVLTF
>TRBV18|TRBJ2-1
CASSPEGLAYNEQFF
>TRBV10-1|TRBJ1-1
CASSGWDVWTEAFF
>TRBV11-2|TRBJ2-1
CASSWGVCGNEQFF
>TRBV28|TRBJ1-1
CASSLGSGGFLAEAFF
>TRBV7-9|TRBJ2-3
CASSLGLGGTDTQYF
>TRBV27|TRBJ2-3
CASSLKERQVSTDTQYF